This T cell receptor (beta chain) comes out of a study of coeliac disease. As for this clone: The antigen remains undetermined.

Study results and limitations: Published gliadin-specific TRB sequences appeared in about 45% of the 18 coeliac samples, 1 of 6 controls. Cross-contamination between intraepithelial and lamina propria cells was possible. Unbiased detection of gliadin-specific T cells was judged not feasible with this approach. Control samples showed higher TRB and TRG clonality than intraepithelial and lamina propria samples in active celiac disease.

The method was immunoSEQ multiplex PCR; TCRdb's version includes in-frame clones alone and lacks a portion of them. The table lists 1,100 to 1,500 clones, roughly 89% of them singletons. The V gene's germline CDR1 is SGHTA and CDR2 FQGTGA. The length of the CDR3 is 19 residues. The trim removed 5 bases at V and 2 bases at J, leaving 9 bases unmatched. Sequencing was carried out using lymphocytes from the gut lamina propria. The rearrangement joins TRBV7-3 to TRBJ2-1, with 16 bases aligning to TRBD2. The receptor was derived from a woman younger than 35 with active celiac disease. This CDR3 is CASSPSGTSGRATYNEQFF. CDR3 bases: TGTGCCAGCAGCCCATCCGGGACTAGCGGGAGGGCAACCTACAATGAGCAGTTCTTC.